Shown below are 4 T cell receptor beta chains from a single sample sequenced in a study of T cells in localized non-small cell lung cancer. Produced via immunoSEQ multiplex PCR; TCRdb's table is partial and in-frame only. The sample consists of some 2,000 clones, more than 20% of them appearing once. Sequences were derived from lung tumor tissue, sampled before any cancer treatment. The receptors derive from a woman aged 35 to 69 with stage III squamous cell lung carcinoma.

The CDR3 reads CASSFGDSLAKNIQYF. CDR3 nucleotides: TGTGCCAGCAGCTTCGGGGATTCGTTGGCCAAAAACATTCAGTACTTC. The chain is built from TRBV11-3 and TRBJ2-4; tentative D call: TRBD2 (5 bases). The CDR3 is 16 residues long. The ends were cut back, 3 bases at V and 1 base at J, with 13 bases in the middle. The germline CDR1 and CDR2 sequences are SGHNT and YENEEA.

The CDR3 reads CASMRGGNTIYF. Here the CDR3 DNA reads TGTGCCAGCATGAGGGGCGGAAACACCATATATTTT. The chain combines TRBV6-8 with TRBJ1-3, with D maybe TRBD1 (5 bases). V dropped 7 bases and J dropped 4 bases, with 8 bases sitting between them. The CDR3 runs 12 residues. CDR1 and CDR2 from the germline V gene are MNHGY and SAAAGT.

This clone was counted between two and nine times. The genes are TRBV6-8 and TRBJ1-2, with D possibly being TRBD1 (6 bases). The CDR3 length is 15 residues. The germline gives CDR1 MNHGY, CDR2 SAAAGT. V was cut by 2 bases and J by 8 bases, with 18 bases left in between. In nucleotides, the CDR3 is TGTGCCAGCAGTTACAAACCGGGACAACTTCACGGCTACACCTTC. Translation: CASSYKPGQLHGYTF.

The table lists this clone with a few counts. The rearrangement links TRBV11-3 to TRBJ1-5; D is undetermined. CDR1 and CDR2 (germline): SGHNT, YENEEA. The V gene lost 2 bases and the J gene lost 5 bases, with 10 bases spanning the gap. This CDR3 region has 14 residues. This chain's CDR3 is CASSLSNGDQPQHF. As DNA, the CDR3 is TGTGCCAGCAGCTTATCGAATGGGGATCAGCCCCAGCATTTT.